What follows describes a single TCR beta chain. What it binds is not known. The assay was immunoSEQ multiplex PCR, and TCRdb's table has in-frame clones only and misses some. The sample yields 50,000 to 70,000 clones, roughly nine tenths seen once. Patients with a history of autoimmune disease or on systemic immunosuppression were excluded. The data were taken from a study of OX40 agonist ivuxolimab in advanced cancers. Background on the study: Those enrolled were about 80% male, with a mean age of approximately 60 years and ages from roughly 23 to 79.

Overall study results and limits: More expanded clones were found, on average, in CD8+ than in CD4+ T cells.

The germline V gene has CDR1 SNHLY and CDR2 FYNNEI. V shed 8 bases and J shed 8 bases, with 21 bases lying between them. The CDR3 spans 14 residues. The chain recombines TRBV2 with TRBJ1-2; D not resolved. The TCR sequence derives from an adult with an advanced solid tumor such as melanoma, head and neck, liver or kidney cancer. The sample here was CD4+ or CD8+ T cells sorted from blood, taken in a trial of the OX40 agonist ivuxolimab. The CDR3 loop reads CASESGDGPRGYTF. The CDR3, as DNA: TGTGCCAGCGAGAGTGGGGATGGTCCCCGGGGCTACACCTTC.